Below, 19 T cell receptor beta chains from the same sample are listed, as sequenced in a study of cytomegalovirus exposure and HLA in healthy donors. The protocol was immunoSEQ multiplex PCR, while the TCRdb copy is restricted to in-frame clones and leaves out a portion. The sample comprises 150,000 to 180,000 clones, 70% to 90% of which are singletons, and about 2.2% rests with the top ten. Source material: PBMCs. The receptor source for this set is a human donor in good health.

This chain connects TRBV5-1 to TRBJ2-2; 8 positions agree with TRBD2. V gave up 0 bases and J gave up 6 bases; unmatched junction bases: 4. Per germline, CDR1 SGHRS and CDR2 YFSETQ. This CDR3 is built from 15 residues. The chain's CDR3 is CASSLVRGAAGELFF. CDR3 coding DNA: TGCGCCAGCAGCTTGGTGCGGGGGGCGGCCGGGGAGCTGTTTTTT.

This chain connects TRBV6-6 to TRBJ2-7; tentative D call: TRBD1 (5 bases). The CDR3 totals 13 residues. The V end was cut by 6 bases, the J end by 5 bases, with 14 bases between. Germline V gives CDR1 MNHNY, CDR2 SVGAGI (reference sequence). The CDR3 region is CASSDRTINEQYF. The CDR3 nucleotides read TGTGCCAGCAGCGATCGGACAATCAACGAGCAGTACTTC.

This clone was found once. This chain links TRBV28 with TRBJ1-5; D possibly corresponds to TRBD1 (6 bases). The CDR3 length is 14 residues. V was shortened by 6 bases and J by 4 bases, with 13 bases between the two germline ends. Germline CDR1 MDHEN, CDR2 SYDVKM. CDR3 DNA: TGTGCCAGCAGCAAAGTGGACAGAAATCAGCCCCAGCATTTT. It is translated as CASSKVDRNQPQHF. The variable domain in full, with the rest retrieved from reference TRBV28 and TRBJ1-5, is DVKVTQSSRYLVKRTGEKVFLECVQDMDHENMFWYRQDPGLGLRLIYFSYDVKMKEKGDIPEGYSVSREKKERFSLILESASTNQTSMYLCASSKVDRNQPQHFGDGTRLSIL.

This clone was counted once. This chain connects TRBV28 to TRBJ1-1; D possibly corresponds to TRBD1 (5 bases). Per germline, CDR1 MDHEN and CDR2 SYDVKM. The CDR3 length is 13 residues. V was cut by 8 bases and J by 7 bases, with 17 bases left in between. The DNA for the CDR3 is TGTGCCAGCCGATCCGCAGGGTTTCTTGAAGCTTTCTTT. This codes for CASRSAGFLEAFF.

This chain uses TRBV5-6 with TRBJ2-7; D call uncertain. V dropped 0 bases and J dropped 4 bases, with 5 bases sitting between them. CDR1 and CDR2 from the germline V gene are SGHDT and YYEEEE. The CDR3 runs to 12 residues. The CDR3 DNA is TGTGCCAGCAGCTTGGGAGTTTACGAGCAGTACTTC. This sequence encodes CASSLGVYEQYF.

The J gene is TRBJ1-2, the V gene TRBV5-1; 8 nucleotides match TRBD1. Germline lookup yields CDR1 SGHRS and CDR2 YFSETQ. The CDR3 contains 16 residues. The V segment lost 4 bases and the J segment 3 bases; nucleotides outside the gene matches: 11. Written as DNA, the CDR3 is TGCGCCAGCAGCCACCTTTTTGGACAGGGCGACTATGGCTACACCTTC. Translated, it gives CASSHLFGQGDYGYTF.

This chain uses TRBV7-2 with TRBJ1-1; D is undetermined. V shed 5 bases and J shed 1 base, with 8 bases lying between them. This CDR3 region has 13 residues. From germline, CDR1 is SGHTA and CDR2 FQGNSA. The chain's CDR3 is CASSPSGNTEAFF. Written as DNA, the CDR3 is TGTGCCAGCAGCCCTTCAGGGAACACTGAAGCTTTCTTT.

The V call is TRBV18, the J call TRBJ1-2; D is unclear. CDR3 length: 17 residues. V was trimmed by 2 bases and J by 2 bases, leaving 18 bases between them. Germline CDR1 is KGHSH and CDR2 is LQKENI. The CDR3 region has the DNA TGTGCCAGCTCACCAAGCGATAACGTCTATCGAAACTATGGCTACACCTTC. It translates to CASSPSDNVYRNYGYTF.

The chain has TRBV9 and TRBJ2-7; maybe TRBD1 (6 bases). This CDR3 comprises 14 residues. From germline, CDR1 is SGDLS and CDR2 YYNGEE. V lost 4 bases, J lost 3 bases, and 14 bases lay in between. The CDR3 region is CASSPHRVDYEQYF. The CDR3 DNA reads TGTGCCAGCAGCCCTCACAGGGTTGACTACGAGCAGTACTTC.

This chain links TRBV15 with TRBJ2-5, with TRBD2 matching 7 bases. CDR3 size: 16 residues. Per germline, CDR1 LNHNV and CDR2 YYDKDF (reference sequence). J gave up 2 bases and V 0 bases, and 6 bases lay outside the gene matches. The CDR3 sequence: CATSRDRGSSQETQYF. CDR3 coding DNA: TGTGCCACCAGCAGAGATCGCGGGAGTTCACAAGAGACCCAGTACTTC.

This chain links TRBV30 with TRBJ2-1, with 12 bases fitting TRBD2. CDR3 size: 16 residues. Germline V CDR1 and CDR2: GTSNPN, SVGIG (reference sequence). The V segment lost 5 bases and the J segment 6 bases; nucleotides outside the gene matches: 11. CDR3 region: CAWLATSGGDFNEQFF. The CDR3 bases are TGTGCCTGGCTTGCGACTAGCGGGGGAGATTTCAATGAGCAGTTCTTC.

The J gene is TRBJ2-7, the V gene TRBV19, with D possibly being TRBD2 (6 bases). CDR1 and CDR2 (germline): LNHDA, SQIVND (reference sequence). This CDR3 is built from 18 residues. Trimming took off 1 base at V and 0 bases at J, with 19 bases between the two ends. CDR3 sequence reads: CASSIGSRLGEGSYEQYF. The CDR3 DNA follows: TGTGCCAGTAGTATAGGGTCTCGACTAGGGGAAGGCTCCTACGAGCAGTACTTC.

This clone came up once. CDR3 coding DNA: TGTGCCAGCAGTTACGGGCCAGACGTTCAGCCCCAGCATTTT. Protein sequence: CASSYGPDVQPQHF. The genes are TRBV6-5 and TRBJ1-5; D is undetermined. CDR3 length equals 14 residues. Germline lookup yields CDR1 MNHEY and CDR2 SVGAGI. V was shortened by 2 bases and J by 6 bases, with 11 bases between the two germline ends.

This clone was seen more than once but under ten times. This chain uses TRBV4-1 with TRBJ1-2; D perhaps matches TRBD1 (6 bases). CDR1 MGHRA and CDR2 YSYEKL come from the germline V gene. CDR3 length: 15 residues. Trimming took off 4 bases at V and 11 bases at J, with 23 bases between the two ends. The chain's CDR3 is CASSPIGQLTLGYTF. The CDR3 region has the DNA TGCGCCAGCAGCCCAATAGGACAGCTCACCCTGGGGTACACCTTC.

This rearrangement joins TRBV5-1 to TRBJ2-7; a weak D match, TRBD1 (5 bases). V was pared by 0 bases and J by 13 bases, with 23 bases between. The germline gives CDR1 SGHRS, CDR2 YFSETQ. The CDR3 totals 15 residues. The CDR3 is CASSLGSSSGSESYF. The DNA for the CDR3 is TGCGCCAGCAGCTTGGGAAGTTCGTCAGGGTCGGAGTCCTACTTC.

This sequence joins TRBV6-4 and TRBJ2-1; D perhaps matches TRBD1 (5 bases). The CDR3 runs to 14 residues. Germline lookup yields CDR1 MRHNA and CDR2 SNTAGT. Trimming left V 0 bases short and J 8 bases short, with 11 bases between. The CDR3 nucleotides are TGTGCCAGCAGTGACTCTGACAGTATCCATGAGCAGTTCTTC. The encoded protein is CASSDSDSIHEQFF.

The chain carries TRBV5-1 and TRBJ2-7; 8 nucleotides align to TRBD1. V lost 0 bases, J lost 2 bases, and 4 bases stayed unmatched. Per germline, CDR1 SGHRS and CDR2 YFSETQ. This CDR3 is 15 amino acids long. As DNA, the CDR3 is TGCGCCAGCAGCTTGGCGCCGGGACAGGCCTACGAGCAGTACTTC. Protein product: CASSLAPGQAYEQYF. Drawing the rest from reference TRBV5-1 and TRBJ2-7, the complete variable domain is KAGVTQTPRYLIKTRGQQVTLSCSPISGHRSVSWYQQTPGQGLQFLFEYFSETQRNKGNFPGRFSGRQFSNSRSEMNVSTLELGDSALYLCASSLAPGQAYEQYFGPGTRLTVT.

V and J are TRBV9 and TRBJ1-6; possibly TRBD1 for D (6 bases). This CDR3 contains 14 residues. The V end was cut by 4 bases, the J end by 10 bases, with 15 bases between. Germline loops: CDR1 SGDLS, CDR2 YYNGEE. The CDR3 nucleotides read TGTGCCAGCAGCTCCAGCAGGGGTTTCTCACCCCTCCACTTT. Its translation is CASSSSRGFSPLHF.

CDR3 amino acids: CASSPASDYGYTF. CDR3 bases: TGTGCCAGCAGCCCTGCCTCAGATTATGGCTACACCTTC. The J gene is TRBJ1-2, the V gene TRBV28; D gene uncertain. The CDR3 is made up of 13 amino acids. CDR1 MDHEN and CDR2 SYDVKM come from the germline V gene. V lost 6 bases and J lost 5, with 13 bases in between.